This T cell receptor beta chain was identified in a study of cytomegalovirus exposure and HLA in healthy donors. The table lists this clone with a count of one. Its antigen is currently unknown. V was pared by 2 bases and J by 3 bases, with 11 bases between. This CDR3 region has 15 residues. Germline V gene data show CDR1 as GTSNPN and CDR2 as SVGIG (reference sequence). With 60 Vbeta and 13 Jbeta primers, the PCR was carried out. In the authors' methods: An analysis that came later counted 80 million or so unique TCR beta chains, approximately 9.9 million shared. The protocol was immunoSEQ multiplex PCR, while the TCRdb copy is restricted to in-frame clones and leaves out a portion. Clone size and the V and J calls come from that table; the DNA yielded D and trimming. The sample yields around 160,000 clones, around three quarters seen once. Study results and caveats: Many donors shared some public TCRs, even though most TCR sequences were rare. There were reportedly fewer N-insertions in an Asian-associated ancestry cluster than the approximately 630-donor mean, in a later analysis.

The chain couples TRBV30 to TRBJ2-6; D not certain. This sequence was found in a man aged 50 to 59 in good health and CMV-seropositive. The sequencing input was PBMCs. Here the CDR3 reads CAWSSPYGGANVLTF. CDR3 coding DNA: TGTGCCTGGAGTTCACCATACGGTGGGGCCAACGTCCTGACTTTC.